This TCR beta chain stems from a study of T cells in Graves' hyperthyroidism and ophthalmopathy. Study findings and constraints: Ophthalmopathy, which appeared later, was predicted by the model a median about 5.9 months before onset. In the analysis, a 13 V-J model separated ophthalmopathy from stable hyperthyroidism.

CDR1 DFQATT and CDR2 SNEGSKA come from the germline V gene (reference sequence). Trimming left V 5 bases short and J 4 bases short, with 12 bases between. This CDR3 is 13 amino acids long. Investigators excluded patients with uncontrolled infection, other autoimmune disease, pregnancy or lactation. Clinical symptoms, serum thyroxine, TRAb, thyroid ultrasound and orbital computed tomography informed diagnoses. Ten or more counts support this clonotype. The antigen is not known. Amplification yielded TCR beta CDR3 regions, with RNA transcripts as the source. The HTBI primer set was used in a first-round RT-PCR of the TCR CDR3. TCRdb passed the multiplex PCR reads through MiXCR, listing each CDR3 protein once. The repertoire has some 200,000 distinct CDR3 sequences, about a sixth of them found once; the top ten carry over 45%.

V is TRBV20-1 and J is TRBJ2-1, with D possibly matching TRBD2 (5 bases). Sequences were obtained from blood. The receptor's source is a woman between 45 and 65 years old with Graves' hyperthyroidism. The CDR3 nucleotides read TGCAGTGCTCACGCGGGCCGGTACAATGAGCAGTTCTTC. Translating gives CSAHAGRYNEQFF.